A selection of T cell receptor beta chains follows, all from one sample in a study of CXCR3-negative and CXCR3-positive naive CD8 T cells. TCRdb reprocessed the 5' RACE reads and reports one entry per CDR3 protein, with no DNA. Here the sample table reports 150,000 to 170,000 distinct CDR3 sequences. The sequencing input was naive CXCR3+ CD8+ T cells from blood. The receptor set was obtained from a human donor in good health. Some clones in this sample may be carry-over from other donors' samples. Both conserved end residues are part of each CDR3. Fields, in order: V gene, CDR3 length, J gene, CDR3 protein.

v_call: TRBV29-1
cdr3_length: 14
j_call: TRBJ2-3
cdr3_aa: CSMNSGRLRDTQYF

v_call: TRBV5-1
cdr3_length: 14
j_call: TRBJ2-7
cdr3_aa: CASSLDGGRNEQYF

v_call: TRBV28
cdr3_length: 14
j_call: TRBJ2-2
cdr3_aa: CASSGDTNTGELFF

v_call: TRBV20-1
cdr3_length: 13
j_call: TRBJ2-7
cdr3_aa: CSAREESGYEQYF

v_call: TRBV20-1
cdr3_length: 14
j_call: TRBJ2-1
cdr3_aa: CSAKTSGSWNEQFF

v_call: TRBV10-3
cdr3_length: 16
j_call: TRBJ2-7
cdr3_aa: CAISESVWLAGYEQYF

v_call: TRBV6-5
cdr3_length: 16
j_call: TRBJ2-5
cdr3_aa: CASSLVRGPIQETQYF

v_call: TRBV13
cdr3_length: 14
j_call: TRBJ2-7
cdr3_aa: CASRPDRGSYEQYF

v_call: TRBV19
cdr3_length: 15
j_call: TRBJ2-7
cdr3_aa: CASSLGGRGLGEQYF

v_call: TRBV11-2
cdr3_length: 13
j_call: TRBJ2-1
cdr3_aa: CASSFLQGNEQFF

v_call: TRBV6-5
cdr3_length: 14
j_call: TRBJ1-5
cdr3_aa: CASSDRGGNQPQHF

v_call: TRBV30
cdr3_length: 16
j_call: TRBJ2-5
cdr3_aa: CAWTKMVAGIGETQYF

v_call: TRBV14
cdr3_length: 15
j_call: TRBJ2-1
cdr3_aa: CASSTRTRNYNEQFF

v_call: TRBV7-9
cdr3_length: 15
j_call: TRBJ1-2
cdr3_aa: CASSLATKGASGYTF

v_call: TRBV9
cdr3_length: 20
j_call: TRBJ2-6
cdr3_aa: CASSHSGGSIPSSGANVLTF

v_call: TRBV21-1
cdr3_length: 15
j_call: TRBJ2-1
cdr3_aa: CASSKGQRLYNEQFF

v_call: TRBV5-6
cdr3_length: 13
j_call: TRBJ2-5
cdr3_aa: CASAQLYRENQYF

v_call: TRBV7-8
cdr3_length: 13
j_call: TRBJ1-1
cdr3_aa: CASLTGVNTEAFF

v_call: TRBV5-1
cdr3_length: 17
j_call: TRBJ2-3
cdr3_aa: CASSLEGRGLTTDTQYF

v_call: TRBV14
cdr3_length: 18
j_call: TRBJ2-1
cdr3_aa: CASSQDFPSDRGTDEQFF

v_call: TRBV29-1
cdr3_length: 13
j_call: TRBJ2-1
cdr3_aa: CSEVADRDNEQFF

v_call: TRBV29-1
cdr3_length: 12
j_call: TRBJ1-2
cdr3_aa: CSVVPGAYGYTF

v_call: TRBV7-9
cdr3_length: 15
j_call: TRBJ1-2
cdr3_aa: CASSLGRQRIYGYTF

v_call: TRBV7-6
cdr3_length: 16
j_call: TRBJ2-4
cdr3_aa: CASSNTVAGGGNEQYF

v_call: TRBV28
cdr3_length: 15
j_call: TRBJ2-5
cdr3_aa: CASSSPGSGVETQYF

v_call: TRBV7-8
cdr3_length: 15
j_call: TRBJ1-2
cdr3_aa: CASSPGGGRVDGYTF

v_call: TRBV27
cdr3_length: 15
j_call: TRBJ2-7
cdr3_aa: CASSSLAGGTSEQYF

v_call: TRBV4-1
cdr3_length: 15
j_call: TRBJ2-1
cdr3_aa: CASSHSSGAYNEQFF

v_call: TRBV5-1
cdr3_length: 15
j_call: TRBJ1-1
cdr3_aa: CASSLAGGTGTEAFF

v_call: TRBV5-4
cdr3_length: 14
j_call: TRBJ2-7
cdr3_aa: CASSLWANSYEQYF

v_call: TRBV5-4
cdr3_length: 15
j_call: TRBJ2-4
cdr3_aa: CASSPQKGAKNIQYF

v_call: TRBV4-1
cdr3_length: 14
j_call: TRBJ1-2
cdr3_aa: CASSQEGGYDGYTF

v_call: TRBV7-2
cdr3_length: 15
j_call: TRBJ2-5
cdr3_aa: CASSLGPGAQETQYF

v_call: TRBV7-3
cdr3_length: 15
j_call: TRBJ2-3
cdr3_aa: CASSAGTSSTDTQYF

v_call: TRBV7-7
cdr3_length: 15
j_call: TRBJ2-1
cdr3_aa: CASSSGTGEINEQFF

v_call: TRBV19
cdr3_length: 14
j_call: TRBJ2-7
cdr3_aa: CASSRTASGNEQYF

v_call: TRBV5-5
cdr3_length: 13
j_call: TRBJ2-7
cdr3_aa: CASSFGRVDEQYF

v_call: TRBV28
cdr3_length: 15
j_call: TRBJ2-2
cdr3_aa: CASSFLLGITGELFF

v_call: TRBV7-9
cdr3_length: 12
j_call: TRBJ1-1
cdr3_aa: CASTEGMGEAFF

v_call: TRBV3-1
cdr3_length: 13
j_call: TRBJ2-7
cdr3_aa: CASSAGIPYEQYF

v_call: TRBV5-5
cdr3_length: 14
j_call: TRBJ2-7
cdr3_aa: CASRDRDREVEQYF

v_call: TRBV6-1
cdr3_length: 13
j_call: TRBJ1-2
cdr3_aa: CANRLEGAYGYTF

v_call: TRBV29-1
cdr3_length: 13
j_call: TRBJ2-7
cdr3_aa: CSARTGEGYEQYF

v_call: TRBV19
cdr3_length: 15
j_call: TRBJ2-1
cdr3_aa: CASSNRDRGLNEQFF

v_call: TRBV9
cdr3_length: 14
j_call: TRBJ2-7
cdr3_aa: CASSAAEPSYEQYF

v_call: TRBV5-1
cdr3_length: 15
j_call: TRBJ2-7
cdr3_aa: CASSLPGAPTYEQYF

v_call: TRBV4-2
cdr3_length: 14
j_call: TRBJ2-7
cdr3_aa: CAHIKQGRDYEQYF

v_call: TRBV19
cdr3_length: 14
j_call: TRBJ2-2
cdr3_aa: CASSWGSEPGELFF